This is a list of T cell receptor beta chains from one sample in a study of blood T cell repertoires in COVID-19. TCRdb keeps only in-frame clones here, not all; method: immunoSEQ multiplex PCR. The sample has approximately 150,000 clones; 65% to 85% are singletons. Sequencing was done on a sample of PBMCs or T cells enriched from blood (not recorded which). The receptors were sampled from a woman in her 40s with acute COVID-19. Each CDR3 is given with its conserved first and last residue. D genes are given only for firm matches. Some rows mark clone size as missing; the rest say once, few, many or name a class of expanded clone.

d_call	v_call	j_call	clone_size	cdr3_nt	cdr3_aa
TRBD2	TRBV4-2	TRBJ2-2	.	TGTGCCAGCAGCCTGGGGACTAGCGGGAGCTATAACACCGGGGAGCTGTTTTTT	CASSLGTSGSYNTGELFF
TRBD1	TRBV24-1	TRBJ1-1	.	TGTGCCACCAGTGATTTGGGAGGGGGCTACGAGATTTTCTTT	CATSDLGGGYEIFF
TRBD1	TRBV7-9	TRBJ1-1	.	TGTGCCAGCAGCTTACCAGGGGGTCCCGCTGAAGCTTTCTTT	CASSLPGGPAEAFF
.	TRBV30	TRBJ1-1	.	TGTGCCTGGAAGCAGGGGAGAAACACTGAAGCTTTCTTT	CAWKQGRNTEAFF
TRBD2	TRBV5-1	TRBJ2-2	few	TGCGCCAGCAGTCCCCGACTAGCGGACACCGGGGAGCTGTTTTTT	CASSPRLADTGELFF
TRBD1	TRBV7-9	TRBJ1-2	.	TGTGCCAGCAGCCCGGACAGGGCAAGTTATGGCTACACCTTC	CASSPDRASYGYTF
.	TRBV28	TRBJ1-1	.	TGTGCCAGCAGCTACCGGGGGGATACTGAAGCTTTCTTT	CASSYRGDTEAFF
.	TRBV9	TRBJ2-1	few	TGTGCCAGCAGCGTAGCTAACAGACAGTTAAATGAGCAGTTCTTC	CASSVANRQLNEQFF
.	TRBV2	TRBJ1-2	once	TGTGCCAGCAGGTTCGAGGGATCCGGTGGCTACACCTTC	CASRFEGSGGYTF
.	TRBV27	TRBJ2-3	.	TGTGCCAGCAGTTCAGCCAATAAAGGTAGCGAGTATTTT	CASSSANKGSEYF
TRBD1	TRBV29-1	TRBJ1-3	.	TGCAGCGTTTTGGGGGGACAGGACTATTCTGGAAACACCATATATTTT	CSVLGGQDYSGNTIYF
TRBD1	TRBV5-1	TRBJ1-2	.	TGCGCCAGCACAGACAGGGACTATGGCTACACCTTC	CASTDRDYGYTF
.	TRBV19	TRBJ2-3	few	TGTGCCAGTAGTATAGGGCTGAGCACAGATACGCAGTATTTT	CASSIGLSTDTQYF
TRBD1	TRBV5-1	TRBJ1-1	.	TGCGCCAGCAGCTCTCAACAGGGGGCCGAGGAAGCTTTCTTT	CASSSQQGAEEAFF
TRBD1	TRBV4-1	TRBJ2-1	.	TGCGCCAGCAGCCCGGGACAGCCAACCCGCTCCTACAATGAGCAGTTCTTC	CASSPGQPTRSYNEQFF
.	TRBV29-1	TRBJ1-1	.	TGCAGCGTTGGTGCAGGCATCACTGAAGCTTTCTTT	CSVGAGITEAFF
.	TRBV19	TRBJ1-6	.	TGTGCCAGTACCGAATACGGTAGATCGAGCTCCTATAATTCACCCCTCCACTTT	CASTEYGRSSSYNSPLHF
TRBD2	TRBV7-9	TRBJ2-5	.	TGTGCCAGCAGCTTCGGTAATAGCGGGAGTATGGAGACCCAGTACTTC	CASSFGNSGSMETQYF
TRBD2	TRBV11-2	TRBJ2-5	.	TGTGCCAGCAGCTCCATAGCGGGAGGGCCGGAGACCCAGTACTTC	CASSSIAGGPETQYF
.	TRBV29-1	TRBJ1-3	.	TGCAGCGCTGGCAACAGAAGCTCTGGAAACACCATATATTTT	CSAGNRSSGNTIYF
.	TRBV7-8	TRBJ1-1	.	TGTGCCAGCAGCTTAGTACGAGACAGCAACACTGAAGCTTTCTTT	CASSLVRDSNTEAFF
.	TRBV19	TRBJ1-5	many	TGTGCCAGTAGTCCCTACCGACAGTATAGCAATCAGCCCCAGCATTTT	CASSPYRQYSNQPQHF
TRBD2	TRBV5-1	TRBJ2-3	.	TGCGCCAGCACCCCTAGCGGAGGAGAGGCAGATACGCAGTATTTT	CASTPSGGEADTQYF
TRBD1	TRBV29-1	TRBJ2-7	.	TGCAGCGTCCGAGGGGACAGGGCCAAGTACGAGCAGTACTTC	CSVRGDRAKYEQYF
.	TRBV5-4	TRBJ2-2	.	TGTGCCAGCAGCTCGGGATTCCACACCGGGGAGCTGTTTTTT	CASSSGFHTGELFF
TRBD2	TRBV12-5	TRBJ2-1	.	TGTGCTAGTGGTTCCGGACTAGCGGGGGGGAATGAGCAGTTCTTC	CASGSGLAGGNEQFF
.	TRBV11-2	TRBJ1-4	.	TGTGCCAGCAGCTTATTCGATGGCCCGCGGAGAGAAAAACTGTTTTTT	CASSLFDGPRREKLFF
.	TRBV11-2	TRBJ1-1	.	TGTGCCAGCAGCTTAGTCGGGGGGAACACTGAAGCTTTCTTT	CASSLVGGNTEAFF
TRBD1	TRBV11-3	TRBJ2-1	.	TGTGCCAGCAGCTTGTACAGGGGGCTCCTCAATGAGCAGTTCTTC	CASSLYRGLLNEQFF
TRBD1	TRBV6-1	TRBJ1-6	.	TGTGCCAGCAGTGAGGGGCAGGGGGGAAATTCACCCCTCCACTTT	CASSEGQGGNSPLHF